These 17 T cell receptor beta chains came from one sample sequenced in a study of T cell responses to AZD1222 COVID-19 vaccine. Produced via immunoSEQ multiplex PCR; TCRdb's table is partial and in-frame only. The sample shows 120,000 to 150,000 clones, over 85% of them seen only once. Sequencing was performed on peripheral blood, taken 28 days after the second AZD1222 dose. The receptors here all came from an adult who received the AZD1222 COVID-19 vaccine.

Only a few counts were recorded for this clone. The rearrangement uses TRBV4-3 and TRBJ2-2; no clear D. Germline CDR1 LGHNA, CDR2 YSLEER. Trimming took 0 bases from V and 6 from J, leaving 11 bases between them. CDR3 length: 15 residues. CDR3 in DNA: TGCGCCAGCAGCCAAGAGAGAGTTTCGGCCGGGGAGCTGTTTTTT. This translates into CASSQERVSAGELFF.

The CDR3: CASSQAGLGDLNEKLFF. CDR3 DNA sequence: TGTGCCAGCAGCCAAGCGGGCCTGGGGGACCTTAATGAAAAACTGTTTTTT. The V and J genes are TRBV3-1 (or the pseudogene TRBV3-2) and TRBJ1-4; D perhaps matches TRBD1 (5 bases). This CDR3 is built from 17 residues. Trimming cost V 1 base and J 4 bases, with 16 bases left between them. Looked up from germline, CDR1 is LGHDT and CDR2 is YNNKEL (reference sequence).

This clone was picked up one time. The chain has TRBV4-1 and TRBJ1-5; maybe TRBD1 (6 bases). V gave up 1 base and J gave up 4 bases, with 29 bases separating them. The CDR3 sequence is 21 residues long. Germline loops: CDR1 MGHRA, CDR2 YSYEKL. The CDR3 nucleotides read TGCGCCAGCAGCCAAGGGCACTTATCCTCCGGGACGGGGGCCCAAAATCAGCCCCAGCATTTT. Translating gives CASSQGHLSSGTGAQNQPQHF.

This chain joins TRBV28 and TRBJ2-2; D possibly uses TRBD1 or TRBD2 (5 bases each). The CDR3 consists of 14 residues. The V gene lost 7 bases and the J gene lost 1 base, with 10 bases spanning the gap. From germline, CDR1 is MDHEN and CDR2 SYDVKM. The CDR3: CASKWGMNTGELFF. The DNA for the CDR3 is TGTGCCAGCAAGTGGGGGATGAACACCGGGGAGCTGTTTTTT.

The chain has TRBV21-1 and TRBJ2-2. TRBV21-1 is deemed a pseudogene. This CDR3 region has 12 residues. This chain's CDR3 is CAPKGPTGELFF. The CDR3, as DNA: TGTGCCCCAAAGGGACCCACCGGGGAGCTGTTTTTT.

For the CDR3, the DNA is TGTGCCAGCTTTAATACGCTAGCTAACTATGGCTACACCTTC. This translates into CASFNTLANYGYTF. The rearrangement uses TRBV28 and TRBJ1-2, with D uncertain. The CDR3 consists of 14 residues. Germline loops: CDR1 MDHEN, CDR2 SYDVKM. Trimming removed 8 bases at V and 0 bases at J, with 13 bases between.

CDR3 sequence reads: CASSGTSGRGEQYF. The CDR3, as DNA: TGCGCCAGCAGTGGCACTAGCGGGAGGGGCGAGCAGTACTTC. V is TRBV10-2 and J is TRBJ2-7; 13 nucleotides align to TRBD2. J gave up 6 bases and V 4 bases, and 3 bases lay outside the gene matches. CDR3 length: 14 residues. Germline-derived CDR1 and CDR2 are WSHSY and SAAADI.

The rearrangement uses TRBV2 and TRBJ1-6; D unclear. Trimming pared 4 bases from V and 10 bases from J, leaving 5 bases between. CDR1 is SNHLY and CDR2 is FYNNEI in the germline V gene. The CDR3 covers 11 residues. CDR3 nucleotide sequence: TGTGCCAGCAGTGTAGGGTCACCCCTCCACTTT. This gives the protein CASSVGSPLHF.

This clone showed up just a few times. This chain joins TRBV6-5 and TRBJ2-5; D remains ambiguous. V was shortened by 2 bases and J by 1 base, with 8 bases between the two germline ends. The germline gives CDR1 MNHEY, CDR2 SVGAGI. The CDR3 is made up of 14 amino acids. The CDR3 nucleotides read TGTGCCAGCAGTTACGAGACAACCCAAGAGACCCAGTACTTC. Amino acid sequence: CASSYETTQETQYF.

The chain employs TRBV9 and TRBJ1-3; no firm D call. The ends were cut back, 1 base at V and 4 bases at J, with 6 bases in the middle. The CDR3 loop spans 13 amino acids. Germline CDR1 is SGDLS and CDR2 is YYNGEE. DNA for the CDR3: TGTGCCAGCAGCGTACCACCCGGAAACACCATATATTTT. Amino acid sequence: CASSVPPGNTIYF. Drawing the rest from reference TRBV9 and TRBJ1-3, the complete variable domain is DSGVTQTPKHLITATGQRVTLRCSPRSGDLSVYWYQQSLDQGLQFLIQYYNGEERAKGNILERFSAQQFPDLHSELNLSSLELGDSALYFCASSVPPGNTIYFGEGSWLTVV.

The CDR3: CASSLDFSGRREQYF. In DNA, the CDR3 is TGTGCCAGCAGCTTAGATTTTAGCGGGAGGCGCGAGCAGTACTTC. The genes are TRBV11-3 and TRBJ2-7; 10 nucleotides line up with TRBD2. Per germline, CDR1 SGHNT and CDR2 YENEEA. The CDR3 extends over 15 amino acids. Unmatched junction bases numbered 5, after V lost 0 bases and J lost 6 bases. The full variable domain, in which reference TRBV11-3 and TRBJ2-7 provide the parts outside the CDR3, is EAGVVQSPRYKIIEKKQPVAFWCNPISGHNTLYWYLQNLGQGPELLIRYENEEAVDDSQLPKDRFSAERLKGVDSTLKIQPAELGDSAVYLCASSLDFSGRREQYFGPGTRLTVT.

The CDR3 here is CASSLRSNQPQHF. CDR3 nucleotides: TGCGCCAGCAGCTTGAGGTCAAATCAGCCCCAGCATTTT. This chain uses TRBV5-1 with TRBJ1-5; D remains ambiguous. Between the trimmed V and J ends, which lost 1 base and 4 bases, there was a span of 6 bases. Germline CDR1 SGHRS, CDR2 YFSETQ. This CDR3 has 13 amino acids.

This chain joins TRBV11-3 and TRBJ1-1; possibly TRBD1 for D (5 bases). Germline CDR1 and CDR2: SGHNT and YENEEA. The CDR3 extends over 14 amino acids. V lost 3 bases, J lost 4 bases, and 12 bases lay in between. CDR3 in amino acids: CASSLGGGTTEAFF. In nucleotides, the CDR3 is TGTGCCAGCAGCTTGGGGGGAGGGACCACTGAAGCTTTCTTT.

In this sample, this clone turned up a few times. The rearrangement uses TRBV7-9 and TRBJ2-7; the D is unclear. This CDR3 has 13 residues. Deletions cut 7 bases from V and 7 bases from J, with 17 bases between. The V gene's germline CDR1 is SEHNR and CDR2 FQNEAQ (reference sequence). CDR3 loop: CASTPVSTREQYF. For the CDR3, the DNA is TGTGCCAGCACCCCCGTCTCGACGCGGGAGCAGTACTTC.

The rearrangement joins TRBV6-1 to TRBJ1-6; D ambiguous. The CDR3 has 15 residues. Germline lookup yields CDR1 MNHNS and CDR2 SASEGT. V lost 2 bases to trimming and J lost 4 bases, with 9 bases between them. The CDR3 nucleotides are TGTGCCAGCAGTGAAATCGGCCCGTATAATTCACCCCTCCACTTT. Its translation is CASSEIGPYNSPLHF.

The genes are TRBV7-6 and TRBJ1-6, with no clear D. Germline CDR1 is SGHVS and CDR2 is FNYEAQ. Trimming pared 0 bases from V and 7 bases from J, leaving 16 bases between. The CDR3 loop spans 17 amino acids. Written as DNA, the CDR3 is TGTGCCAGCAGCTTAGCAGGATCGGGTGGGCGAAATTCACCCCTCCACTTT. Protein sequence: CASSLAGSGGRNSPLHF.

The gene calls are TRBV9 and TRBJ1-4; 8 bases match TRBD1. V lost 3 bases to trimming and J lost 7 bases; unmatched junction nucleotides: 8. This CDR3 comprises 15 residues. In germline, CDR1 is SGDLS, CDR2 YYNGEE. CDR3 DNA: TGTGCCAGCAGCGCCGAGGACAGGGCGGGTGAAAAACTGTTTTTT. This sequence encodes CASSAEDRAGEKLFF.